A selection of T cell receptor beta chains follows, all from one sample in a study of T cells after yellow fever vaccination. A single record per CDR3 protein comes from TCRdb applying MiXCR to the 5' RACE reads. The sample lists 300,000 to 400,000 distinct CDR3 sequences, around an eighth occurring once. Sequences were derived from CD4+ T cells sorted from PBMCs, sampled 15 days after the yellow fever booster vaccination. The receptors originated from a man between 18 and 29 years old who received the YFV17D yellow fever vaccine. The conserved cysteine and the conserved F or W are not part of the CDR3 here. Size is stated for part of the rows, as once, few or many counts, or as a class when the clone is expanded.

abundance: many; v_gene: TRBV29-1; CDR3aa: SGGAGANYGYT
abundance: .; v_gene: TRBV25-1; CDR3aa: ASSVRGNSPLH
abundance: many; v_gene: TRBV7-2; CDR3aa: ASSLGAGGHYNEQF
abundance: .; v_gene: TRBV7-2; CDR3aa: ASSPRRGRSTDTQY
abundance: few; v_gene: TRBV29-1; CDR3aa: SGGPHNEQF
abundance: many; v_gene: TRBV5-1; CDR3aa: ATGPGHYPYEQY
abundance: .; v_gene: TRBV7-6; CDR3aa: ASSSLAPKSNEQF
abundance: .; v_gene: TRBV19; CDR3aa: ASNGGARNTEAF
abundance: .; v_gene: TRBV20-1; CDR3aa: SARLGGSGANVLT
abundance: .; v_gene: TRBV20-1; CDR3aa: SARIQDGGNYGYT
abundance: .; v_gene: TRBV7-2; CDR3aa: ASSRQSTSTDTQY
abundance: few; v_gene: TRBV20-1; CDR3aa: SAILVGTGGNEQF
abundance: .; v_gene: TRBV10-3; CDR3aa: AAGLAVYEQY
abundance: .; v_gene: TRBV6-2/TRBV6-3; CDR3aa: ASSYPSPAGTTDTQY
abundance: .; v_gene: TRBV2; CDR3aa: ASSSGLAGGLPY
abundance: .; v_gene: TRBV4-2; CDR3aa: ASSQAGEDTQY
abundance: .; v_gene: TRBV27; CDR3aa: ASSYSDWSRGELF
abundance: .; v_gene: TRBV6-1; CDR3aa: ASSGGPETQY
abundance: few; v_gene: TRBV7-2; CDR3aa: ASSPDRTQETQY
abundance: .; v_gene: TRBV7-2; CDR3aa: ASRPGQGSGEQF
abundance: .; v_gene: TRBV6-2/TRBV6-3; CDR3aa: ASTPGPGQGIFGYT
abundance: many; v_gene: TRBV5-5; CDR3aa: ASSLAWDREADTQY
abundance: .; v_gene: TRBV6-2/TRBV6-3; CDR3aa: ASSFRDRRLHT
abundance: many; v_gene: TRBV5-1; CDR3aa: ASSLKRGTYNEQF
abundance: .; v_gene: TRBV3-1; CDR3aa: ASSQGGGAPLH
abundance: few; v_gene: TRBV7-2; CDR3aa: ASSLVGGTFYEQY
abundance: few; v_gene: TRBV9; CDR3aa: ASGRYTDTQY
abundance: .; v_gene: TRBV16; CDR3aa: ASSQWGLEVDTIY
abundance: .; v_gene: TRBV12-3/TRBV12-4; CDR3aa: ASLRDFQTPLH
abundance: .; v_gene: TRBV11-2; CDR3aa: ASSHGQGSADTQY
abundance: few; v_gene: TRBV5-1; CDR3aa: ASSPQESRANVLT
abundance: .; v_gene: TRBV3-1; CDR3aa: ASSPPGQGAGAF
abundance: .; v_gene: TRBV3-1; CDR3aa: ASSLSGTGNEQF
abundance: .; v_gene: TRBV6-5; CDR3aa: ASKGLDTEAF
abundance: few; v_gene: TRBV30; CDR3aa: AWTSPWGGNNEQF
abundance: once; v_gene: TRBV7-3; CDR3aa: ASSSRGAGANVLT
abundance: .; v_gene: TRBV11-1; CDR3aa: ASSPGLAGRDVEQF
abundance: .; v_gene: TRBV20-1; CDR3aa: SAPDFGGRNNEQF
abundance: few; v_gene: TRBV20-1; CDR3aa: SARDRDEQY
abundance: .; v_gene: TRBV5-1; CDR3aa: ASSLDGGLTEAF
abundance: few; v_gene: TRBV11-2; CDR3aa: ASSSPGSTTDTQY
abundance: few; v_gene: TRBV7-9; CDR3aa: ASSFAGTGVDAF
abundance: few; v_gene: TRBV2; CDR3aa: ASGQERANYGYT
abundance: few; v_gene: TRBV28; CDR3aa: ASRVYGGGETQY
abundance: .; v_gene: TRBV30; CDR3aa: AWTSGGAADTQY